These 28 T cell receptor beta chains originate from one sample sequenced in a study of glioma-infiltrating T cells after dendritic cell vaccination listed by TCRdb under 2016. The method was the immunoSEQ multiplex PCR assay. Sourced from immuneACCESS, this table was stored by TCRdb with only in-frame sequences that have V and J called. A share of the clones is absent; for the studies checked, an unresolved V gene accounts for under half, and the remainder has no known explanation. Within this sample are tens of thousands of clones, with about 80% of them counted one time only. The ten largest clones add up to about 2% of the sample. The source material was blood, sampled before dendritic cell vaccination. These receptors were obtained from a human donor with glioblastoma.

The DNA for the CDR3 is TGCGCCAGCAGCGACTTGGACAGGGTAGACGCTTTCTTT. Translation: CASSDLDRVDAFF. The chain combines TRBV10-2 with TRBJ1-1; 8 bases are shared with TRBD1. Germline-derived CDR1 and CDR2 are WSHSY and SAAADI. Trimming removed 6 bases from V and 11 bases from J; junction bases left unmatched: 11. The CDR3 is 13 amino acids.

The CDR3: CASSPPQGRNVNEQFF. The CDR3 DNA sequence: TGTGCCAGCTCACCACCGCAGGGGCGTAATGTCAATGAGCAGTTCTTC. The rearrangement joins TRBV18 to TRBJ2-1, with D maybe TRBD1 (6 bases). Trimming took 0 bases from V and 6 from J, leaving 15 bases between them. Germline V lookup: CDR1 KGHSH, CDR2 LQKENI. The CDR3 length is 16 residues.

The CDR3 here is CASTVASLSYEQYV. In nucleotides, the CDR3 is TGTGCCAGCACCGTAGCATCTCTTTCCTACGAGCAGTACGTC. This chain links TRBV6-1 with TRBJ2-7; D is ambiguous. The CDR3 spans 14 residues. V dropped 7 bases and J dropped 1 base, with 14 bases sitting between them. In germline, CDR1 is MNHNS, CDR2 SASEGT.

As regards this clone: The junction and the germline gene differ at one end; a read error may be behind it. V and J are TRBV6-5 and TRBJ1-2, with TRBD1 matching over 7 bases. Germline CDR1 reads MNHEY; CDR2 reads SVGAGI. This CDR3 is 13 amino acids long. CDR3 protein: CASRGTDLYDYTF. In nucleotides, the CDR3 is TGTGCCAGCAGGGGGACAGACCTTTATGACTACACCTTC.

This chain uses TRBV5-4 with TRBJ2-1; D gene uncertain. CDR1 is SGHNT and CDR2 is YYREEE in the germline V gene (reference sequence). This CDR3 comprises 13 residues. Trimming took 0 bases from V and 7 from J, leaving 8 bases between them. CDR3 sequence reads: CASSLAVLNEQFF. In nucleotides, the CDR3 is TGTGCCAGCAGCTTGGCCGTGTTGAATGAGCAGTTCTTC.

J is TRBJ1-3 and V is TRBV18; D is unclear. This CDR3 region has 16 residues. Germline loops: CDR1 KGHSH, CDR2 LQKENI. The V gene lost 3 bases and the J gene lost 0 bases, with 12 bases spanning the gap. In DNA, the CDR3 is TGTGCCAGCTCACCGCTAGATCCCTTCTCTGGAAACACCATATATTTT. Protein product: CASSPLDPFSGNTIYF. The full variable domain, in which reference TRBV18 and TRBJ1-3 provide the parts outside the CDR3, is NAGVMQNPRHLVRRRGQEARLRCSPMKGHSHVYWYRQLPEEGLKFMVYLQKENIIDESGMPKERFSAEFPKEGPSILRIQQVVRGDSAAYFCASSPLDPFSGNTIYFGEGSWLTVV.

The chain couples TRBV6-5 to TRBJ2-3; the D gene is possibly TRBD1 (5 bases). CDR1 is MNHEY, CDR2 SVGAGI, per germline. This CDR3 is built from 14 residues. Trimming left V 2 bases short and J 6 bases short, with 12 bases between. CDR3 nucleotides: TGTGCCAGCAGTTACACCCAGGGTCGGGATACGCAGTATTTT. It specifies CASSYTQGRDTQYF.

The chain recombines TRBV9 with TRBJ1-4; 8 bases are a match to TRBD1. In germline, CDR1 is SGDLS, CDR2 YYNGEE. The ends lost 4 bases at V and 7 bases at J; junction bases unmatched: 9. This CDR3 comprises 15 residues. The CDR3 region has the DNA TGTGCCAGCAGCCGACGGACAGGGAATACTGAAAAACTGTTTTTT. It encodes CASSRRTGNTEKLFF.

V gene TRBV5-1 combines with J gene TRBJ2-5; TRBD2 matches at 9 bases. The CDR3 extends over 14 amino acids. J lost 3 bases, V lost 4 bases, and 4 bases had no gene match. The germline V gene encodes CDR1 SGHRS and CDR2 YFSETQ. CDR3 region: CASSIRTSEETQYF. As DNA, the CDR3 is TGCGCCAGCAGCATCCGGACTAGCGAAGAGACCCAGTACTTC.

V and J are TRBV7-8 and TRBJ2-1, with a weak D call TRBD2 (5 bases). CDR3 length equals 20 residues. Trimming removed 5 bases at V and 3 bases at J, with 29 bases between. Germline assignment: CDR1 SGHVS and CDR2 FQNEAQ. CDR3 sequence (DNA): TGTGCCAGCAGCCCCCCCCGGACGCAGCGGCCCTATGGTTTCTACAATGAGCAGTTCTTC. Protein: CASSPPRTQRPYGFYNEQFF. Full variable domain (remainder filled in from reference TRBV7-8 and TRBJ2-1): GAGVSQSPRYKVAKRGQDVALRCDPISGHVSLFWYQQALGQGPEFLTYFQNEAQLDKSGLPSDRFFAERPEGSVSTLKIQRTQQEDSAVYLCASSPPRTQRPYGFYNEQFFGPGTRLTVL.

J is TRBJ1-2 and V is TRBV5-4; 7 positions match TRBD1. Germline trimming cut 4 bases from V and 6 bases from J; bases unmatched to any gene: 6. The length of the CDR3 is 13 residues. The germline gives CDR1 SGHNT, CDR2 YYREEE (reference sequence). CDR3 DNA: TGTGCCAGCAGCCTGCGGACAGGCAATGGCTACACCTTC. It translates to CASSLRTGNGYTF.

The gene calls are TRBV5-6 and TRBJ1-1; weak D call: TRBD1 (5 bases). The CDR3 consists of 13 residues. The germline CDR1 and CDR2 sequences are SGHDT and YYEEEE. The ends were cut back, 3 bases at V and 5 bases at J, with 11 bases in the middle. This CDR3 reads CASSSIQGTEAFF. The CDR3 coding sequence is TGTGCCAGCAGCTCAATCCAGGGAACTGAAGCTTTCTTT.

V is TRBV6-5 and J is TRBJ1-2, with 7 bases aligning to TRBD1. V was pared by 7 bases and J by 11 bases, with 16 bases of the junction left unmatched. Germline assignment: CDR1 MNHEY and CDR2 SVGAGI. The length of the CDR3 is 14 residues. The CDR3 loop reads CASTRTGTVTPYTF. CDR3 DNA: TGTGCCAGCACCCGGACCGGGACAGTTACCCCTTACACCTTC.

The V gene is TRBV6-1, the J gene TRBJ2-2; TRBD1 might be the D (5 bases). Trimming left V 4 bases short and J 4 bases short, with 13 bases between. The CDR3 loop spans 15 amino acids. Germline CDR1 is MNHNS and CDR2 is SASEGT. CDR3 region: CASSVRGLGTGELFF. The DNA for the CDR3 is TGTGCCAGCAGTGTTAGGGGCCTCGGCACCGGGGAGCTGTTTTTT.

The chain carries TRBV29-1 and TRBJ1-1; D is uncertain. Germline V gene lookup returns CDR1 SQVTM and CDR2 ANQGSEA. Trimming stripped 7 bases from V and 1 base from J, with 16 bases between. This CDR3 has 14 amino acids. CDR3 region: CSGRLRASNTEAFF. In DNA form, the CDR3 reads TGCAGCGGGAGGCTCCGGGCCTCGAACACTGAAGCTTTCTTT.

In nucleotides, the CDR3 is TGTGCCAGCAGTCCTGGGCAGGGCATCCAGCCCCAGCATTTT. This sequence encodes CASSPGQGIQPQHF. This rearrangement joins TRBV28 to TRBJ1-5, with a weak D call TRBD1 (5 bases). V lost 5 bases and J lost 7, with 15 bases in between. CDR1 is MDHEN and CDR2 is SYDVKM in the germline V gene. This CDR3 comprises 14 residues.

This chain joins TRBV7-6 and TRBJ2-2, with a tentative D call TRBD2 (6 bases). CDR1 SGHVS and CDR2 FNYEAQ come from the germline V gene. The V end was cut by 1 base, the J end by 0 bases, with 12 bases between. The CDR3 runs to 17 residues. CDR3 amino acids: CASSLVGGTANTGELFF. The DNA for the CDR3 is TGTGCCAGCAGCTTAGTGGGAGGCACCGCGAACACCGGGGAGCTGTTTTTT.

The J gene is TRBJ2-7, the V gene TRBV10-1, with D uncertain. V was clipped by 6 bases and J by 3 bases, with 12 bases between them. CDR3 length: 13 residues. Germline V gene data show CDR1 as WNHNN and CDR2 as SYGVQD (reference sequence). The CDR3 nucleotides read TGCGCCAGCAGGTCTGGTGATAGCTACGAGCAGTACGTC. Its translation is CASRSGDSYEQYV.

This chain uses TRBV5-8 with TRBJ1-5, with a possible D match to TRBD1 (6 bases). Per germline, CDR1 SGHTS and CDR2 YDEGEE. V lost 4 bases, J lost 0 bases, and 11 bases lay in between. The CDR3 runs 15 residues. The CDR3 spells CASSPGVVSNQPQHF. The CDR3 DNA reads TGTGCCAGCAGCCCAGGGGTGGTTAGCAATCAGCCCCAGCATTTT.

The rearrangement uses TRBV5-1 and TRBJ2-5, with 7 bases aligning to TRBD2. The CDR3 is 16 residues long. Germline lookup yields CDR1 SGHRS and CDR2 YFSETQ. The junction had 9 bases not matched to a gene; V was cut back by 2 bases and J by 2 bases. The CDR3 loop reads CASSLERGGIQETQYF. The CDR3 coding sequence is TGCGCCAGCAGCTTAGAGCGGGGCGGGATTCAAGAGACCCAGTACTTC.

This clone showed up just once. V usage is TRBV27 and J usage is TRBJ2-4, with D perhaps TRBD1 (6 bases). Trimming took off 5 bases at V and 8 bases at J, with 16 bases between the two ends. The CDR3 is 14 residues long. Germline loops: CDR1 MNHEY, CDR2 SMNVEV (reference sequence). As DNA, the CDR3 is TGTGCCAGCAGTCGCTACAGGGTTAGGGACATTCAGTACTTC. Translated: CASSRYRVRDIQYF.

This clone was counted a few times. The V gene is TRBV19, the J gene TRBJ1-5; possible D gene TRBD1, 6 bases. The V end was cut by 3 bases, the J end by 0 bases, with 12 bases between. This CDR3 is built from 16 residues. Germline V gene lookup returns CDR1 LNHDA and CDR2 SQIVND (reference sequence). CDR3 nucleotides: TGTGCCAGTAGTATTGTGACAGGCGGTAGCAATCAGCCCCAGCATTTT. This sequence encodes CASSIVTGGSNQPQHF.

The V call is TRBV19, the J call TRBJ1-2; 10 nucleotides agree with TRBD1. J gave up 2 bases and V 5 bases, and 5 bases lay outside the gene matches. CDR3 length: 15 amino acids. Germline V lookup: CDR1 LNHDA, CDR2 SQIVND (reference sequence). The CDR3 DNA reads as TGTGCCAGTAGTCCATGGACAGGGGGAAACTATGGCTACACCTTC. This gives the protein CASSPWTGGNYGYTF. The full variable domain, in which reference TRBV19 and TRBJ1-2 provide the parts outside the CDR3, is DGGITQSPKYLFRKEGQNVTLSCEQNLNHDAMYWYRQDPGQGLRLIYYSQIVNDFQKGDIAEGYSVSREKKESFPLTVTSAQKNPTAFYLCASSPWTGGNYGYTFGSGTRLTVV.

The chain couples TRBV4-1 to TRBJ1-3; D not resolved. The CDR3 is 15 residues long. CDR1 and CDR2 (germline): MGHRA, YSYEKL. The V end was cut by 2 bases, the J end by 1 base, with 9 bases between. The CDR3 loop is CASSQSLLSGNTIYF. The CDR3 DNA sequence: TGCGCCAGCAGCCAATCGTTACTGTCTGGAAACACCATATATTTT.

The chain is built from TRBV7-6 and TRBJ2-2, with a tentative D call TRBD2 (6 bases). Trimming took 0 bases from V and 5 from J, leaving 7 bases between them. Germline values: CDR1 SGHVS, CDR2 FNYEAQ. The CDR3 covers 14 residues. The CDR3 loop is CASSLASGTGELFF. The CDR3 bases are TGTGCCAGCAGCTTAGCGAGCGGGACCGGGGAGCTGTTTTTT. The variable domain in full, with the rest retrieved from reference TRBV7-6 and TRBJ2-2, is GAGVSQSPRYKVTKRGQDVALRCDPISGHVSLYWYRQALGQGPEFLTYFNYEAQQDKSGLPNDRFSAERPEGSISTLTIQRTEQRDSAMYRCASSLASGTGELFFGEGSRLTVL.

This clone turned up a few times. This sample also contains other DNA sequences that code for the same CDR3. This chain connects TRBV5-1 to TRBJ1-3; possible D gene TRBD1, 6 bases. V was pared by 4 bases and J by 1 base, with 12 bases between. This CDR3 is 15 amino acids long. Germline V CDR1 and CDR2: SGHRS, YFSETQ. The DNA for the CDR3 is TGCGCCAGCAGCCTGGTCACAGGGTCTGGAAACACCATATATTTT. This encodes CASSLVTGSGNTIYF.

The chain carries TRBV5-1 and TRBJ2-3, with 12 bases aligning to TRBD1. The CDR3 has 14 residues. The germline CDR1 and CDR2 sequences are SGHRS and YFSETQ. V was pared by 4 bases and J by 6 bases, with 3 bases of the junction left unmatched. This CDR3 reads CASSAGQGADTQYF. The CDR3 DNA reads TGCGCCAGCAGCGCGGGACAGGGGGCCGATACGCAGTATTTT.

This clone has just a few counts. The junction departs from the called germline gene at one end, perhaps through a read error. The V and J genes are TRBV6-1 and TRBJ1-3, with D maybe TRBD1 (6 bases). The CDR3 totals 13 residues. Germline values: CDR1 MNHNS, CDR2 SASEGT. This CDR3 is CASILGGGNTIYF. The CDR3 nucleotides are TGTGCTAGCATCCTAGGGGGAGGAAACACCATATATTTT.